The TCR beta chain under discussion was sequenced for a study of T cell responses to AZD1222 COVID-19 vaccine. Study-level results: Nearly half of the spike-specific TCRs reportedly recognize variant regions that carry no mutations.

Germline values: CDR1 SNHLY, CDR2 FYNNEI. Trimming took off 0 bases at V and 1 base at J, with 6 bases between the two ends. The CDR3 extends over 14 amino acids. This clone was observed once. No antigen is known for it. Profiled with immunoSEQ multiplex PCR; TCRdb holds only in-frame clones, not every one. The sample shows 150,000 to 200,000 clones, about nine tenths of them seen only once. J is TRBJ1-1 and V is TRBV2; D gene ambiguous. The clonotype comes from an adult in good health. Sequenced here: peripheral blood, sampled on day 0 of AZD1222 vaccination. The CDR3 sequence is CASSEALRNTEAFF. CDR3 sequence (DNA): TGTGCCAGCAGTGAAGCGTTAAGGAACACTGAAGCTTTCTTT. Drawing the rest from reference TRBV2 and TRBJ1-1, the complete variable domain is EPEVTQTPSHQVTQMGQEVILRCVPISNHLYFYWYRQILGQKVEFLVSFYNNEISEKSEIFDDQFSVERPDGSNFTLKIRSTKLEDSAMYFCASSEALRNTEAFFGQGTRLTVV.